This TCR beta chain was sequenced during a study of T cell responses to AZD1222 COVID-19 vaccine. General observations from the study: Dominant at 160-218 and 743-854, vaccine-associated CD4 TCRs also spanned spike. Seropositive AZD1222 recipients at baseline numbered only five to seven. Samples come after the peak T cell response, not at day 14. Clonal diversity was possibly underestimated; the donors were predominantly white British and more often female.

Details on this clone: Its cognate antigen is unknown.

Data came from immunoSEQ multiplex PCR; TCRdb stores just in-frame clones and leaves some out. The table has about 140,000 clones, roughly 87% seen once. V lost 3 bases to trimming and J lost 0 bases; unmatched junction nucleotides: 8. Germline V gene lookup returns CDR1 KGHDR and CDR2 SFDVKD. The CDR3 has 17 residues. This receptor was obtained from an adult who received the AZD1222 COVID-19 vaccine. Material: peripheral blood, obtained 28 days after the second AZD1222 dose. The chain combines TRBV24-1 with TRBJ2-7; TRBD2 agrees at 9 bases. CDR3 coding DNA: TGTGCCACCAGTGATCCGAATAGCGGGAGAAACTCCTACGAGCAGTACTTC. Its protein is CATSDPNSGRNSYEQYF.